This entry concerns a single T cell receptor (beta chain). The source of the sample is a study of blood T cell repertoires in COVID-19. For the study at large: The samples span acute and convalescent COVID-19 from the United States, Italy and Spain. Nucleic acid was either cDNA or gDNA, and it came from T cells, B-cell-depleted T cells, or PBMCs.

The authors' processing: Estimation of nucleated cell counts was performed using reference gene primer amplification. Measured with immunoSEQ multiplex PCR; TCRdb has only the in-frame clones, and not every one. D and trimming were read from the DNA, whereas the V and J calls and clone size are those reported in that table. The table has 100,000 to 120,000 clones, less than 85% seen once. V lost 5 bases and J lost 0, with 8 bases in between. CDR3 length: 14 amino acids. The germline CDR1 and CDR2 sequences are LNHDA and SQIVND (reference sequence). The chain has TRBV19 and TRBJ1-3; TRBD1 might be the D (5 bases). The sequencing sample was made of peripheral blood. The TCR originated in a woman older than 75 with acute or convalescent COVID-19. The CDR3 is CASSDRSSGNTIYF. CDR3 coding DNA: TGTGCCAGTAGTGACAGAAGCTCTGGAAACACCATATATTTT.